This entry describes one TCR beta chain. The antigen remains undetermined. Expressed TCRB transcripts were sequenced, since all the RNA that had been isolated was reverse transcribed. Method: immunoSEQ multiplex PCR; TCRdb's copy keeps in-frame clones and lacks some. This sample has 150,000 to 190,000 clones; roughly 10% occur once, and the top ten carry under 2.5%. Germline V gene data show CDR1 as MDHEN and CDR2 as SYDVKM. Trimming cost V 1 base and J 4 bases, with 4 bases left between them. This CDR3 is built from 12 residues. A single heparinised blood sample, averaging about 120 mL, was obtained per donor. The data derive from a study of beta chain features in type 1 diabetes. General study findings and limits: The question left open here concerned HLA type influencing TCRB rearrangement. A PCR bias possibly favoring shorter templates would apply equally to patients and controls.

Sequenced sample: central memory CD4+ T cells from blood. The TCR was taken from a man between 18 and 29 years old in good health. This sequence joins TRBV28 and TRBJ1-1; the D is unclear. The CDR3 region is CASSLLVTEAFF. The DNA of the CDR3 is TGTGCCAGCAGTTTATTGGTCACTGAAGCTTTCTTT.